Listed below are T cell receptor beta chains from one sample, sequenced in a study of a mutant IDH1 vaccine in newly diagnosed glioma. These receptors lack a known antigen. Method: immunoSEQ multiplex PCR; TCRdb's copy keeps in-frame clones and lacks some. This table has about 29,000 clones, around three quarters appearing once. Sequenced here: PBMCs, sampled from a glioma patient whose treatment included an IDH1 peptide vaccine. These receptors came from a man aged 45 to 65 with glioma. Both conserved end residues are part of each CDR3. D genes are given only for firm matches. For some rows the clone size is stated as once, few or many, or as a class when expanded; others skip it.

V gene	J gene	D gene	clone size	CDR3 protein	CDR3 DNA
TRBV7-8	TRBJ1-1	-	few	CASSFDGRAFF	TGTGCCAGCAGCTTCGACGGACGCGCTTTCTTT
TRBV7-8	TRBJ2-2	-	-	CASTLRDQQLNTGELFF	TGTGCCAGCACCCTTAGAGACCAACAGCTCAACACCGGGGAGCTGTTTTTT
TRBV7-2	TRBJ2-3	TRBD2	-	CASSPSGGRRDTQYF	TGTGCCAGCAGCCCTTCTGGCGGGAGAAGAGATACGCAGTATTTT
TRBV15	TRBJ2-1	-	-	CATSLLRTNEQFF	TGTGCCACCAGTCTCCTCCGAACCAATGAGCAGTTCTTC
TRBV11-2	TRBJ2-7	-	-	CASSLPGTYEQYF	TGTGCCAGCAGCTTACCGGGGACCTACGAGCAGTACTTC
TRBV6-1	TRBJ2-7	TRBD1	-	CASRETGWGTGGFDEQYF	TGTGCCAGCAGGGAAACGGGGTGGGGGACAGGGGGCTTCGACGAGCAGTACTTC
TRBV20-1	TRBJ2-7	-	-	CSARALEQYF	TGCAGTGCTAGAGCGCTCGAGCAGTACTTC
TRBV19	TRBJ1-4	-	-	CASSSGGEWDEKLFF	TGTGCCAGTAGTAGTGGCGGAGAGTGGGATGAAAAACTGTTTTTT
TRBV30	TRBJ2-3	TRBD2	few	CAWGASGADTQYF	TGTGCCTGGGGGGCTAGCGGTGCGGATACGCAGTATTTT
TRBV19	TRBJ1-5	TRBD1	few	CASSGMTGSQPQHF	TGTGCCAGTAGTGGCATGACAGGGAGCCAGCCCCAGCATTTT
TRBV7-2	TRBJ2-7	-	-	CASSLVGPSYEQYF	TGTGCCAGCAGCTTAGTCGGACCCTCCTACGAGCAGTACTTC
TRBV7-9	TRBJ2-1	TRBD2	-	CASSLTSGRVYNEQFF	TGTGCCAGCAGTCTGACTAGCGGGAGGGTATACAATGAGCAGTTCTTC
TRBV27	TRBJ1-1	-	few	CASSWDLRNTEAFF	TGTGCCAGCAGTTGGGACCTACGGAACACTGAAGCTTTCTTT
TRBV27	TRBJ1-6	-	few	CASSLLENSPLHF	TGTGCCAGCAGTTTATTGGAGAATTCACCCCTCCACTTT
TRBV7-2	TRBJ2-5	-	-	CASSLESQETQYF	TGTGCCAGCAGCTTAGAGAGTCAAGAGACCCAGTACTTC
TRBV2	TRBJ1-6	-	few	CASRERTAQNSPLHF	TGTGCCAGCAGAGAGAGGACAGCCCAGAATTCACCCCTCCACTTT
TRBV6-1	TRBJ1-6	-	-	CASSEKWDSPLHF	TGTGCCAGCAGTGAGAAGTGGGATTCACCCCTCCACTTT
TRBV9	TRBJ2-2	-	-	CASSLGVGTGELFF	TGTGCCAGCAGTCTGGGGGTCGGAACCGGGGAGCTGTTTTTT
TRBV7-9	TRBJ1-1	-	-	CASSFDTEAFF	TGTGCCAGCAGCTTTGACACTGAAGCTTTCTTT
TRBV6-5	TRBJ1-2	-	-	CASGQDLGYTF	TGTGCCAGCGGCCAAGACTTGGGCTACACCTTC
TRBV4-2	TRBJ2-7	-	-	CASSQGARRPYEQYF	TGTGCCAGCAGCCAAGGGGCTAGACGCCCCTACGAGCAGTACTTC
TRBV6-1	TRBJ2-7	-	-	CASTKGGTAYEQYF	TGTGCCAGCACTAAAGGCGGAACTGCCTACGAGCAGTACTTC
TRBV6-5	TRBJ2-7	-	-	CASSYTTAYEQYF	TGTGCCAGCAGTTATACCACGGCCTACGAGCAGTACTTC
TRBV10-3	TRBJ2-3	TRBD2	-	CAIRGAASGVTDTQYF	TGTGCCATCAGAGGGGCGGCTAGCGGGGTCACAGATACGCAGTATTTT
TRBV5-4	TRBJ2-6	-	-	CASAISGANVLTF	TGTGCCAGCGCGATCTCTGGGGCCAACGTCCTGACTTTC
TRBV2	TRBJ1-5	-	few	CASTLDSFLFPQHF	TGTGCCAGCACCTTGGACAGCTTCCTCTTTCCCCAGCATTTT
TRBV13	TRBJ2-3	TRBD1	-	CASSFRDSGQYF	TGTGCCAGCAGCTTCCGGGACAGTGGGCAGTATTTT
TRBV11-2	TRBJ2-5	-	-	CASSPVGGAGTQYF	TGTGCCAGCAGTCCGGTTGGGGGGGCCGGGACCCAGTACTTC
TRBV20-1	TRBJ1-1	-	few	CSALPVTEAFF	TGCAGTGCTCTACCGGTCACTGAAGCTTTCTTT
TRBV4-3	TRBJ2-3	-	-	CASSQTGGLEDTQYF	TGCGCCAGCAGCCAGACGGGCGGGTTGGAAGATACGCAGTATTTT
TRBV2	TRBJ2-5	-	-	CASSEGGGETQYF	TGTGCCAGCAGTGAAGGGGGCGGAGAGACCCAGTACTTC
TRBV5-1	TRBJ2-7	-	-	CASSPDSGRPYEQYF	TGCGCCAGCAGCCCTGACAGTGGGAGACCCTACGAGCAGTACTTC
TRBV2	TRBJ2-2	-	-	CASTQENTGELFF	TGTGCCAGCACCCAGGAGAACACCGGGGAGCTGTTTTTT
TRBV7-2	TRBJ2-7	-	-	CASSAEGGGSYEQYF	TGTGCCAGCAGCGCCGAGGGGGGGGGATCCTACGAGCAGTACTTC
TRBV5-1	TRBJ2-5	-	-	CASSLEGRETQYF	TGCGCCAGCAGCTTGGAAGGGCGCGAGACCCAGTACTTC
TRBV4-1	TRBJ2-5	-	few	CASSDGQIRETQYF	TGCGCCAGCAGCGACGGACAGATCAGGGAGACCCAGTACTTC
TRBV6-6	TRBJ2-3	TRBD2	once	CASRSERDTDTQYF	TGTGCCAGCAGGTCGGAGCGGGACACAGATACGCAGTATTTT
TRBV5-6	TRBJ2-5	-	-	CASSQGLSLETQYF	TGTGCCAGCAGCCAGGGACTTAGTTTGGAGACCCAGTACTTC
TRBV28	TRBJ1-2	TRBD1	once	CASSLTGGGAGYTF	TGTGCCAGCAGTTTAACAGGGGGCGGGGCTGGCTACACCTTC
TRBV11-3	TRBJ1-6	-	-	CASSLGQETPLHF	TGTGCCAGCAGCTTAGGGCAGGAGACACCCCTCCACTTT
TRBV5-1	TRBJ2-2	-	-	CASSLGGASTGELFF	TGCGCCAGCAGCTTGGGAGGGGCCTCCACCGGGGAGCTGTTTTTT
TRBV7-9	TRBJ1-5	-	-	CASSQGTGTIGQPQHF	TGTGCCAGCAGCCAAGGGACGGGGACAATTGGACAGCCCCAGCATTTT
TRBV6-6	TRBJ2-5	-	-	CASSYLPGGPETQYF	TGTGCCAGCAGTTACCTTCCGGGGGGCCCTGAGACCCAGTACTTC
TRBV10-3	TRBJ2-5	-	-	CAISGGSAETQYF	TGTGCCATCAGTGGGGGCAGCGCAGAGACCCAGTACTTC
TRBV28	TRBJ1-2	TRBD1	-	CASSRTQGARYGYTF	TGTGCCAGCAGTCGAACACAGGGGGCGCGCTATGGCTACACCTTC
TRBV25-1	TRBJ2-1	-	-	CASSAGNSYNEQFF	TGTGCCAGCAGTGCAGGAAACTCCTACAATGAGCAGTTCTTC
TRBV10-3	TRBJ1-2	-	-	CAITEQNLNYGYTF	TGTGCCATCACGGAGCAAAACCTTAACTATGGCTACACCTTC
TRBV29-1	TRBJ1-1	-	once	CSGGRGREAFF	TGCAGCGGCGGACGGGGAAGGGAGGCTTTCTTT
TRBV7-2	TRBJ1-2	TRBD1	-	CASTRDRAFGYTF	TGTGCCAGCACCAGGGACAGGGCATTTGGCTACACCTTC
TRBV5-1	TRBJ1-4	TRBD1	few	CASRQGALTNEKLFF	TGCGCCAGCAGACAGGGGGCGCTTACTAATGAAAAACTGTTTTTT
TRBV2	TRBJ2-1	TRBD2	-	CASSATSGGHNEQFF	TGTGCCAGCAGCGCCACTAGCGGGGGGCACAATGAGCAGTTCTTC
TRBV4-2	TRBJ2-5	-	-	CASSQAGGQETQYF	TGTGCCAGCAGCCAAGCTGGCGGGCAAGAGACCCAGTACTTC
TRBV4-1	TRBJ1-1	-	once	CASSHQTGSLGTEAFF	TGCGCCAGCAGCCATCAAACGGGGAGCCTCGGCACTGAAGCTTTCTTT
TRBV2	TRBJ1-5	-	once	CASNRRMGNQPQHF	TGTGCCAGCAATCGACGGATGGGCAATCAGCCCCAGCATTTT
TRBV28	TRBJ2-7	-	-	CASKVGGSTSEQYF	TGTGCCAGCAAGGTCGGGGGCAGTACAAGCGAGCAGTACTTC
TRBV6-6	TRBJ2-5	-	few	CASGTEETQYF	TGTGCCAGCGGGACCGAAGAGACCCAGTACTTC
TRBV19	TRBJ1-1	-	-	CASSLGGRTEAFF	TGTGCCAGTAGCCTGGGCGGCCGGACTGAAGCTTTCTTT